This TCR beta chain was recovered during a study of control samples from healthy donors and cancer patients. The table came from immunoSEQ multiplex PCR; TCRdb's copy has only in-frame clones and leaves some out. The sample shows around 72,000 clones, approximately 88% of them seen only once. The CDR3 is made up of 16 amino acids. V gave up 5 bases and J gave up 5 bases; unmatched junction bases: 12. Germline lookup yields CDR1 SNHLY and CDR2 FYNNEI. The sample holds one count of this clone. This TCR was recovered from a man aged 45-60 years in good health. The sample taken for sequencing was blood. The genes are TRBV2 and TRBJ2-5; 9 bases line up with TRBD2. CDR3 sequence reads: CASSPPRREGRETQYF. DNA of the CDR3: TGTGCCAGCAGTCCCCCCAGGCGGGAGGGCCGGGAGACCCAGTACTTC.